This T cell receptor beta chain was observed in a study of PD-1 blockade in mismatch repair-deficient tumors. Every patient had mismatch repair deficiency by PCR or immunohistochemistry. TCR sequencing covered three patients who responded to pembrolizumab. This clone was observed a few times. Its cognate antigen is unknown. The CDR3 has 12 amino acids. Deletions cut 1 base from V and 6 bases from J, with 7 bases between. Germline CDR1 SEHNR, CDR2 FQNEAQ (reference sequence). Method: immunoSEQ multiplex PCR; TCRdb's copy keeps in-frame clones and lacks some. In the table there are roughly 16,000 clones, around 81% of which are singletons. Study-wide points: After pembrolizumab, tumor-resident clones rose rapidly, then generally contracted before radiologic responses.

The TCR was taken from an adult with mismatch repair-deficient cancer. The chain has TRBV7-9 and TRBJ2-7; no definite D call. This sample comprised PBMCs, obtained 4 weeks after starting pembrolizumab. This CDR3 reads CASSLDAGEQYF. DNA of the CDR3: TGTGCCAGCAGCTTAGATGCAGGCGAGCAGTACTTC.